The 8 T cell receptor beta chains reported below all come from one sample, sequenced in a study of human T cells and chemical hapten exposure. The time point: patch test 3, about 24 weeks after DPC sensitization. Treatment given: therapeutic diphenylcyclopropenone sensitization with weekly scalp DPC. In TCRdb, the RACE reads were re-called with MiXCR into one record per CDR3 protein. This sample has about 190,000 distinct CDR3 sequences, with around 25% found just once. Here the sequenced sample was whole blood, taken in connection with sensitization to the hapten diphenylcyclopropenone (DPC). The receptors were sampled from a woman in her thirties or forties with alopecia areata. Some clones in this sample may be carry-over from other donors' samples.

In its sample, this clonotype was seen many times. The CDR3: CASSSRQGEGYTF. In DNA, the CDR3 is TGTGCCAGCAGCTCCAGACAGGGCGAAGGCTACACCTTC. The rearrangement uses TRBV7-9 and TRBJ1-2; 7 bases fit TRBD1. CDR1 SEHNR and CDR2 FQNEAQ come from the germline V gene (reference sequence). This CDR3 is built from 13 residues. V dropped 4 bases and J dropped 8; count of bases not matched to a gene: 7.

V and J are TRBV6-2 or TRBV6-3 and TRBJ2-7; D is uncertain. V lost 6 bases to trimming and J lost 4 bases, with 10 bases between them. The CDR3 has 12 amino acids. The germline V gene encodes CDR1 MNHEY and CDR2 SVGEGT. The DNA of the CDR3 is TGTGCCAGCAGCCCCCAGGAATACGAGCAGTACTTC. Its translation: CASSPQEYEQYF.

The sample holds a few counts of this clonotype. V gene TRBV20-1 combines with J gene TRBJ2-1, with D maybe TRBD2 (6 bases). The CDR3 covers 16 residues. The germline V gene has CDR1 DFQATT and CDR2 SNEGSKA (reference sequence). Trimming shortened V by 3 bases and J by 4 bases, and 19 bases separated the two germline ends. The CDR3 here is CSARHPAGSGYNEQFF. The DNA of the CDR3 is TGCAGTGCTAGGCACCCGGCCGGGAGCGGTTACAATGAGCAGTTCTTC.

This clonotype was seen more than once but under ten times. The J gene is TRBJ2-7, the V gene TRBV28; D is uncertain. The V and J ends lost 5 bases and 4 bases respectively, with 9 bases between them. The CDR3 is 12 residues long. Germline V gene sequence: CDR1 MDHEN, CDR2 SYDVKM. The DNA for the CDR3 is TGTGCCAGCAGTGAGGACCATTACGAGCAGTACTTC. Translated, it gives CASSEDHYEQYF.

CDR3 coding DNA: TGTGCCATCAGTGCGCGGCTAGCGAGGACCCCGGCCGGGGAGCTGTTTTTT. The encoded protein is CAISARLARTPAGELFF. The rearrangement uses TRBV10-3 and TRBJ2-2, with TRBD2 as a possible D gene (6 bases). Trimming removed 4 bases from V and 6 bases from J, with 21 bases in between. Germline V CDR1 and CDR2: ENHRY, SYGVKD. This CDR3 comprises 17 residues.

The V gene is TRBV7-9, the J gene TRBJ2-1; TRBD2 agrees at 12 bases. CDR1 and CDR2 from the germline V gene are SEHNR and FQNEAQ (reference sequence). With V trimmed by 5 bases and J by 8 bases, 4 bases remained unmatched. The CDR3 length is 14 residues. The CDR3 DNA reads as TGTGCCAGCAGCCCTAGCGGGAGGGCCGATGAGCAGTTCTTC. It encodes CASSPSGRADEQFF.

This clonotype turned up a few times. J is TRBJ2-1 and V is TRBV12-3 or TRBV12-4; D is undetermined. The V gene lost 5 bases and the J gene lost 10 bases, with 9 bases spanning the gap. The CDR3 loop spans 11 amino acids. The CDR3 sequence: CASSPASEQFF. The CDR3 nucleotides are TGTGCCAGCAGTCCGGCGAGCGAGCAGTTCTTC.

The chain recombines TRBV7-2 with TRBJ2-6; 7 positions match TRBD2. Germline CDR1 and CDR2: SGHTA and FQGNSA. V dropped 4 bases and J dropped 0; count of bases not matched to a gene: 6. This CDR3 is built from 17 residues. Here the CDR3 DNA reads TGTGCCAGCAGCTGGGGGGGACGTAACTCTGGGGCCAACGTCCTGACTTTC. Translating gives CASSWGGRNSGANVLTF. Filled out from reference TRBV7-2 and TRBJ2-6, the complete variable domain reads GAGVSQSPSNKVTEKGKDVELRCDPISGHTALYWYRQSLGQGLEFLIYFQGNSAPDKSGLPSDRFSAERTGGSVSTLTIQRTQQEDSAVYLCASSWGGRNSGANVLTFGAGSRLTVL.